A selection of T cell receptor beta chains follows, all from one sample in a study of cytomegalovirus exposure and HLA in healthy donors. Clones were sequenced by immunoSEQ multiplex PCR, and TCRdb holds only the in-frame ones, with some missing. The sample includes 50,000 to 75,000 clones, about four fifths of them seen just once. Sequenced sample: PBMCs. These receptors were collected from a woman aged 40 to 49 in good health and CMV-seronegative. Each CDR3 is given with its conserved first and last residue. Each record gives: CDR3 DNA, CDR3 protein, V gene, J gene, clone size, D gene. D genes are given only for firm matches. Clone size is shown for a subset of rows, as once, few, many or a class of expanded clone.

TGTGCCAGTAGTATTCAGGGGCACACTGAAGCTTTCTTT,CASSIQGHTEAFF,TRBV19,TRBJ1-1,.,.
TGTGCCAGCAGTCCCCCGGACAGGCTATACGAGCAGTACTTC,CASSPPDRLYEQYF,TRBV28,TRBJ2-7,.,TRBD1
TGTGCCAGCAGCGTACACTACACAGATACGCAGTATTTT,CASSVHYTDTQYF,TRBV9,TRBJ2-3,few,.
TGCGCCAGCAGCGGAACAGGGTCCGGGGAGCTGTTTTTT,CASSGTGSGELFF,TRBV5-1,TRBJ2-2,.,.
TGTGCCAGCAGTTTATACCGGTACAATGAGCAGTTCTTC,CASSLYRYNEQFF,TRBV27,TRBJ2-1,.,.
TGTGCCAGCAGCTTAGATAGACGACGGGAGCACTTCTTC,CASSLDRRREHFF,TRBV7-2,TRBJ2-1,.,.
TGTGCCACCCGCAAACCCCTACTAGCGGATAACACAGATACGCAGTATTTT,CATRKPLLADNTDTQYF,TRBV10-3,TRBJ2-3,.,TRBD2
TGTGCCAGAAGCTTGGTGGGACAGAAGAACACCGGGGAGCTGTTTTTT,CARSLVGQKNTGELFF,TRBV5-3,TRBJ2-2,.,TRBD1
TGCAGCGTGGAGGGAAGTCCTTCCGACTACACCTTC,CSVEGSPSDYTF,TRBV29-1,TRBJ1-2,.,.
TGTGCCAGTAGTCCCAACCGGGACTCGAGCATCAGCGGGGCCAACGTCCTGACTTTC,CASSPNRDSSISGANVLTF,TRBV19,TRBJ2-6,.,.
TGTGCCACCAGCACAGCGAATCTGAACACTGAAGCTTTCTTT,CATSTANLNTEAFF,TRBV15,TRBJ1-1,.,.
TGTGCCAGCAGTTTGTCAGGGAGGGAAAAACTGTTTTTT,CASSLSGREKLFF,TRBV28,TRBJ1-4,.,.
TGCAGCGTTGCGGCAGCGGGGAGCTCCTACAATGAGCAGTTCTTC,CSVAAAGSSYNEQFF,TRBV29-1,TRBJ2-1,.,TRBD2
TGTGCCAGCAGTTACGACCCCGGGACTACTTACTACGAGCAGTACTTC,CASSYDPGTTYYEQYF,TRBV6-6,TRBJ2-7,.,TRBD2
TGTGCCAGCATGGGTAATACAGGGGGCGTCATTGAAGCTTTCTTT,CASMGNTGGVIEAFF,TRBV27,TRBJ1-1,once,TRBD1
TGTGCCAGCAGCACGGACAGGGTTGGTGAGACCCAGTACTTC,CASSTDRVGETQYF,TRBV6-6,TRBJ2-5,once,TRBD1
TGTGCCACCAGCAGAGTGGAGCCCCGGGGCTACACCTTC,CATSRVEPRGYTF,TRBV15,TRBJ1-2,few,.
TGTGCCAGCAGTGCCGACGATAGCGGGGAGCAGTACTTC,CASSADDSGEQYF,TRBV6-4,TRBJ2-7,few,TRBD2
TGTGCCAGCAGCCGACGGACAGGGGCCTATGGCTACACCTTC,CASSRRTGAYGYTF,TRBV6-1,TRBJ1-2,.,TRBD1
TGTGCCAGCAGCCAAGTATTCGCGGGAGGAACCTTCCAAGAGACCCAGTACTTC,CASSQVFAGGTFQETQYF,TRBV4-2,TRBJ2-5,.,TRBD2
TGTGCCAGCAGAAACCGGGACAGAGCCTACGAGCAGTACTTC,CASRNRDRAYEQYF,TRBV11-1,TRBJ2-7,few,TRBD1
TGTGCCAGCAGTTTGACAGGGTACGAAAAACTGTTTTTT,CASSLTGYEKLFF,TRBV27,TRBJ1-4,.,TRBD1
TGTGCCAGCAGCTTAGTTAGCGGGAGTCACTACAATGAGCAGTTCTTC,CASSLVSGSHYNEQFF,TRBV11-2,TRBJ2-1,few,TRBD2
TGCAGCGTTATGGGACAGGCCTACGAGCAGTACTTC,CSVMGQAYEQYF,TRBV29-1,TRBJ2-7,few,TRBD1
TGCGCCAGCAGCCAAGTCCCCAGGGGTTACGAGCAGTACTTC,CASSQVPRGYEQYF,TRBV4-1,TRBJ2-7,.,.
TGCGCCAGCAGCTTGGGTGGTACTAATAAAGAGACCCAGTACTTC,CASSLGGTNKETQYF,TRBV5-1,TRBJ2-5,.,.
TGCGCCAGCAGCGTTGGACAGGGCCCTAATGGCTACACCTTC,CASSVGQGPNGYTF,TRBV5-1,TRBJ1-2,.,TRBD1
TGTGCCAGCAGCCCATCACTAGCGGGAGGGCACCTTGAGCAGTTCTTC,CASSPSLAGGHLEQFF,TRBV7-9,TRBJ2-1,.,TRBD2
TGTGCCGGACAGCGGCCCTACGAGCAGTACTTC,CAGQRPYEQYF,TRBV6-5,TRBJ2-7,.,.
TGTGCCTGGACGGCAGGGGTCGGCTACACCTTC,CAWTAGVGYTF,TRBV30,TRBJ1-2,few,.
TGTGCCAGCAGCCCCGGGACAGGGGAAAAACTGTTTTTT,CASSPGTGEKLFF,TRBV7-2,TRBJ1-4,few,TRBD1
TGTGCCAGCAGTGACTCTCCAGCGGGAGGGCCACAGTTCTTC,CASSDSPAGGPQFF,TRBV6-4,TRBJ2-1,.,TRBD2
TGTGCCAGCAGCACGGCTAGCGGGAGGGCCGGGGAGACCCAGTACTTC,CASSTASGRAGETQYF,TRBV5-4,TRBJ2-5,.,TRBD2
TGTGCCAGCAGCCCCTGGACAGGGACGTGGCAGCCCCAGCATTTT,CASSPWTGTWQPQHF,TRBV2,TRBJ1-5,.,TRBD1
TGTGCCAGCTCCCGCGTAGGGGCAACCTACGAGCAGTACTTC,CASSRVGATYEQYF,TRBV18,TRBJ2-7,.,.
TGCGCCAGCAGCTTGGGAAGCGACTATGGCTACACCTTC,CASSLGSDYGYTF,TRBV5-1,TRBJ1-2,.,.
TGCGCCAGCAGCGAGGACTACTATGGCTACACCTTC,CASSEDYYGYTF,TRBV5-1,TRBJ1-2,.,.
TGTGCCAGCAGCGTTAGCGGGGGGAGCTCCTACGAGCAGTACTTC,CASSVSGGSSYEQYF,TRBV2,TRBJ2-7,.,TRBD2
TGTGCCAGCAGTACTCCGACAGGGGGCTCTGGAAACACCATATATTTT,CASSTPTGGSGNTIYF,TRBV28,TRBJ1-3,.,TRBD1
TGTGCCAGCAGTCGTGACAGGGATCAGCCCCAGCATTTT,CASSRDRDQPQHF,TRBV6-5,TRBJ1-5,.,TRBD1
TGTGCCAGCAGCTTAGCGAACAGGGGGGACACTGAAGCTTTCTTT,CASSLANRGDTEAFF,TRBV7-8,TRBJ1-1,.,TRBD1
TGTGCCATCAAGCAGGGGGTTGGGGAAAAACTGTTTTTT,CAIKQGVGEKLFF,TRBV10-3,TRBJ1-4,.,TRBD1
TGCGCCAGCAGCTTGTCAGGGGGTTACACTGAAGCTTTCTTT,CASSLSGGYTEAFF,TRBV5-1,TRBJ1-1,.,TRBD1
TGTGCCAGCAGCTTAGGCGGGGGCTGGTCCTACAATGAGCAGTTCTTC,CASSLGGGWSYNEQFF,TRBV7-6,TRBJ2-1,.,.
TGTGCCAGCAGTCCCCCCCCCGACAGAGGATCCTACGAGCAGTACTTC,CASSPPPDRGSYEQYF,TRBV27,TRBJ2-7,.,.
TGTGCCAGCAGCGTAGGGACAGGGGCCTACGAGCAGTACTTC,CASSVGTGAYEQYF,TRBV9,TRBJ2-7,.,TRBD1
TGTGCCAGCGAAAGGACAGGCGCCTACGAGCAGTACTTC,CASERTGAYEQYF,TRBV6-1,TRBJ2-7,.,TRBD1
TGTGCCACCAGCGGTCTGATGGACAGGGAAGCCTATGGCTACACCTTC,CATSGLMDREAYGYTF,TRBV15,TRBJ1-2,.,TRBD1
TGTGCCAGTAGTATGGTGGACAGGTTCTATGGCTACACCTTC,CASSMVDRFYGYTF,TRBV19,TRBJ1-2,.,TRBD1
TGTGCCAGCAGGCCGGGACAAAGAAACACTGAAGCTTTCTTT,CASRPGQRNTEAFF,TRBV6-5,TRBJ1-1,once,.
TGTGCCATCAGTGAGGGACTAGCGGGAGTCAGAGAGACCCAGTACTTC,CAISEGLAGVRETQYF,TRBV10-3,TRBJ2-5,once,TRBD2
TGTGCCAGCAGTTCCGGCTCTGGAAACACCATATATTTT,CASSSGSGNTIYF,TRBV7-7,TRBJ1-3,.,.
TGTGCCAGCAGCTTAGATGGTTGGGGGCAGACGAACTATGGCTACACCTTC,CASSLDGWGQTNYGYTF,TRBV7-9,TRBJ1-2,.,.
TGTGCCAGCAGCCCATCCGGGACAGGCTACGAGCGGTACTTC,CASSPSGTGYERYF,TRBV28,TRBJ2-7,.,TRBD1
TGTGCCAGCAGCTTGGAGGCAGCGTCCATCGATGCAGATACGCAGTATTTT,CASSLEAASIDADTQYF,TRBV5-8,TRBJ2-3,few,.
TGCAGCGTTGAAGGGCGGCAGGGGGTTTTCAAAAACATTCAGTACTTC,CSVEGRQGVFKNIQYF,TRBV29-1,TRBJ2-4,.,TRBD1
TGTGCCAGCAGCTCCCTGGACAGGGGGCACTATGGCTACACCTTC,CASSSLDRGHYGYTF,TRBV5-4,TRBJ1-2,few,TRBD1